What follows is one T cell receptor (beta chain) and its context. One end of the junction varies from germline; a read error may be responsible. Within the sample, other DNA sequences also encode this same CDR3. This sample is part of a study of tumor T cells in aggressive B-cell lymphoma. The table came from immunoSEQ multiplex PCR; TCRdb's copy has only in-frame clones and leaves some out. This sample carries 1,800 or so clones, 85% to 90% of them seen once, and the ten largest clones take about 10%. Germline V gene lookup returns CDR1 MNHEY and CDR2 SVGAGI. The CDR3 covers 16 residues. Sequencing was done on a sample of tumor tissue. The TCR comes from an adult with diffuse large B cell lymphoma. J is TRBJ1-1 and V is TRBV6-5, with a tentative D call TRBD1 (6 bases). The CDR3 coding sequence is TGTGCCAGTAGTTACTCTCTGGGGGCAGCGAACACTGAAGCTTTCTTT. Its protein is CASSYSLGAANTEAFF.